This T cell receptor beta chain was sequenced in a study of vaccination effects on CD4 cells after COVID-19 (dated 2022 in TCRdb). At the level of the whole study: Participants received two doses of either the BNT162b2 or the mRNA-1273 mRNA SARS-CoV-2 vaccine. Cultures from other donors in the study were sequenced using the Oncomine TCR Beta short-read assay on an Illumina iSeq 100. SARS-CoV-2 spike-specific CD4+ TCR repertoires from before and after mRNA vaccination were compared in COVID-19 convalescent patients and in infection-naive vaccine recipients. A total of 10 COVID-19 convalescent patients and 4 SARS-CoV-2-naive healthy vaccine recipients were included in the full study.

A remark on this clone: What this receptor recognizes is not known. Per-base qualities were not stored, and no clone one base away is much larger.

The protocol used for the library was the immunoSEQ multiplex PCR assay. DNA from the cultured and isolated CD4+ T cells underwent TCR beta CDR3 sequencing. The authors' pipeline ran thus. The analysis removed non-productive TCR sequences, trimmed reads to the CDR3 region, and retained only CDR3s that were 7 or more amino acids long. The MANAFEST web app was used to pick out antigen-specific clonotypes by comparing their expansion in peptide wells with that in reference cultures. To be called positive, a clone needed expansion at FDR<0.05 compared with the reference and with all other wells, an odds ratio greater than 5, and a frequency greater than 0.1% in two replicate wells. A clonotype was defined as cross-reactive if the clonotype was significantly expanded both in SARS-CoV-2 spike wells and in at least one common cold coronavirus spike condition. Using the stringdist R package, CDR3 similarity was measured by Levenshtein distance, and unrooted trees were constructed with ape in R 3.6.1. In its TCRdb copy, this immuneACCESS table keeps in-frame sequences only and misses some clones. Where compared with another copy, unresolved V genes explain less than half of these, and the others have no known cause. Clone size and V and J calls were adopted from that table, with D and trimming inferred from the DNA. The sample data list just over 20,000 clones, and 70% to 80% of these were observed just once. The ten most abundant clones make up about 17% of the sample.

Trimming at the junction amounts to 8 bases on V and 10 bases on J, and the germline ends lie 11 bases apart. The CDR3 holds 10 amino acids from the cysteine to the phenylalanine. Kept here is only the CDR3 DNA, which spans 30 bases and is read in frame from base 1. The germline V gene specifies WSHSY as CDR1 and SAAADI as CDR2. In the ViraFEST assay, PBMC were stimulated with viral peptide pools, and antigen-specific CD4+ T cell clonotypes were then identified by expansion using TCR sequencing. After more than nine days of culture, CD4+ T cells were isolated with the EasySep CD4+ T cell isolation kit. The absence of prior SARS-CoV-2 infection in healthy vaccine recipients was confirmed by negative nucleocapsid antibodies before and after vaccination. Some 2 million PBMC per well were cultured in IMDM with around 5% human AB serum, 8 to 10 IU/ml IL-2 and gentamicin, plus 10 ug/ml peptides. Half of the culture medium was replaced with fresh IL-2-containing medium on days 3 and 7. Unless noted otherwise, every peptide stimulation condition was grown in triplicate wells. Using Ficoll-Paque Plus gradient centrifugation, PBMC were separated from whole blood and then either used fresh or cryopreserved at -140C. The overlapping peptide pools covered the spike proteins of SARS-CoV-2 as well as those of the common cold coronaviruses HCoV-NL63, HCoV-OC43 and HCoV-229E. The QIAamp micro DNA kit was used to extract genomic DNA from the cultured CD4+ T cells.

On the study overall, not on this receptor specifically: Both infection-induced and vaccine-induced clones contracted markedly at late post-vaccination timepoints, which is consistent with waning T cell responses. The study was limited by a small number of convalescent patients and lacked early post-infection timepoints. Among healthy vaccine recipients, nearly all vaccine-induced clones were SARS-CoV-2 mono-reactive, and just 1 of 255 was cross-reactive with common cold coronaviruses.

The rearranged segments are TRBV10-2 and TRBJ1-2; the best D guess is TRBD1, with 5 bases matching. The receptor's source is a human donor who received a COVID-19 vaccine. The sample in question was CD4+ T cells from PBMCs cultured with HCoV-229E spike peptides, obtained before COVID-19 vaccination. The cell subset or site label, as the study defines it: HCoV-229E spike overlapping peptide pool stimulation. The CDR3 region reads CASLLTDYTF. The nucleotide sequence is given as TGCGCCAGCCTTTTGACAGACTACACCTTC.